This T cell receptor beta chain came from a study of T cell responses to AZD1222 COVID-19 vaccine. The CDR3 loop spans 14 amino acids. In germline, CDR1 is MNHEY, CDR2 SMNVEV (reference sequence). V lost 6 bases, J lost 7 bases, and 16 bases lay in between. TCRdb's copy holds only in-frame clones and misses some; the assay was immunoSEQ multiplex PCR. This sample has 180,000 or so clones, with more than 85% found just once. The chain is built from TRBV27 and TRBJ2-1; TRBD2 might be the D (6 bases). This sample comprised peripheral blood, obtained 28 days after the second AZD1222 dose. The clonotype originates from an adult who received the AZD1222 COVID-19 vaccine. CDR3 nucleotide sequence: TGTGCCAGCAGCCCGGGACCGGGGGTTAATGAGCAGTTCTTC. This sequence encodes CASSPGPGVNEQFF.